This TCR beta chain is from a study of shared clonotypes between healthy human individuals. Whole-study context: Two women and a few men aged 18 to 49 made up the donors. The study, taken as a whole, reports: Sequencing depth was a factor that was expected to affect clonotype sharing among donors.

Adult Caucasians living in Nashville, Tennessee made up all of the donors. The assay was run at deep level. Repertoires were generated with immunoSEQ multiplex PCR, while TCRdb's copy carries only in-frame clones and drops some. The sample yields 450,000 to 600,000 clones, roughly 78% seen once. The V gene's germline CDR1 is SEHNR and CDR2 FQNEAQ (reference sequence). The CDR3 has 17 amino acids. After removal of 3 bases from V and 4 bases from J, the junction contained 12 bases not matched to a gene. With regard to this clone: No antigen is known for it.

The sequenced sample consisted of PBMCs. The V gene is TRBV7-9, the J gene TRBJ2-5; 9 positions agree with TRBD1. This TCR was recovered from a woman aged 35 to 49 in good health. Some clones in this sample may be carry-over from other donors' samples. CDR3 sequence: CASSFFGTGIEGETQYF. Written as DNA, the CDR3 is TGTGCCAGCAGCTTTTTCGGGACAGGGATTGAAGGAGAGACCCAGTACTTC. The full variable domain, in which reference TRBV7-9 and TRBJ2-5 provide the parts outside the CDR3, is DTGVSQNPRHKITKRGQNVTFRCDPISEHNRLYWYRQTLGQGPEFLTYFQNEAQLEKSRLLSDRFSAERPKGSFSTLEIQRTEQGDSAMYLCASSFFGTGIEGETQYFGPGTRLLVL.